This TCR beta chain emerged from a study of response to subunit inactivated influenza vaccine. TCRdb recomputed calls from the RT-PCR reads with MiXCR, one row per CDR3 protein. In the table there are roughly 760,000 distinct CDR3 sequences, 21% of which are singletons. This clonotype was picked up a small number of times. Antigen specificity is unknown. Overall study findings and caveats: Seasonal influenza vaccination, on each occasion, was suggested by the authors to recruit few new T cells.

The starting material was PBMCs from blood, obtained approximately 5 days after vaccination. This receptor was obtained from a man aged 45-60 years who received an inactivated influenza vaccine.

Here the CDR3 reads CSNRVQDTQYF. The CDR3 nucleotides read TGCAGTAACAGAGTTCAAGATACGCAGTATTTT. This chain joins TRBV20-1 and TRBJ2-3; D gene ambiguous. Trimming took off 8 bases at V and 5 bases at J, with 11 bases between the two ends. Per the germline V gene, CDR1 is DFQATT and CDR2 is SNEGSKA (reference sequence). This CDR3 is built from 11 residues.